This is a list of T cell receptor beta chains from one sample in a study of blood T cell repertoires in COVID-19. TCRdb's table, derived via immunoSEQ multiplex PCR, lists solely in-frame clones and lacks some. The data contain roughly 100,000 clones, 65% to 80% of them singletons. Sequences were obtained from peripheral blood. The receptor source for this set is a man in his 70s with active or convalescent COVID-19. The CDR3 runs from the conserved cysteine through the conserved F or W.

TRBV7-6 CASSSGTGLLQETQYF
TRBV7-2 CASSPMDRDYGYTF
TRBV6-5 CASTGTGAGELFF
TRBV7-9 CASSLGATLDYGYTF
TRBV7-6 CAIGQGHTDTQYF
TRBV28 CASSSGGRTGYTF
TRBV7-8 CASSLLQGVGYTF
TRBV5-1 CASSLGPGETGELFF
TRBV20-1 CSADDRDKAFF
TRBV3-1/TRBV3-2 CASSQGQAPEVGYTF
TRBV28 CASGPGGAEKLFF
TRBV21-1 CASSKDLRGQGYIVANEKLFF
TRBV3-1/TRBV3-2 CASSRGTSGPYNEQFF
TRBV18 CASSPGGSYGYTF
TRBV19 CASMPTGGAIVGYTF